This T cell receptor (beta chain) was retrieved from a study of shared clonotypes between healthy human individuals. Study results and caveats: Estimated richness was generally greater in naive than memory subsets. Tissues were not sampled, only blood, and their repertoires likely differ.

Subsets obtained from CD4+ cells comprised CD45RA+ naive and CD45RA-negative memory cells. This table comes from immunoSEQ multiplex PCR, and its TCRdb copy is limited to in-frame clones, with some not included. The sample consists of fewer than 2.5 million clones, 93% of them appearing once. The V end lost 3 bases, the J end lost 6 bases, and 21 bases lay between the germline ends. The germline V gene encodes CDR1 SGDLS and CDR2 YYNGEE. The CDR3 has 17 residues. As to this clone: Its antigen is undetermined.

The sequencing input was naive CD4+ T cells from PBMCs. Subset given: CD45RA+ positively selected. The source of this sequence is a man aged 18-30 years in good health. Some clones in this sample may be carry-over from other donors' samples. This rearrangement joins TRBV9 to TRBJ2-2; a possible D gene is TRBD2 (5 bases). The CDR3 coding sequence is TGTGCCAGCAGCGGGACGTACCCGGGATCCCTCCCCGGGGAGCTGTTTTTT. This codes for CASSGTYPGSLPGELFF.